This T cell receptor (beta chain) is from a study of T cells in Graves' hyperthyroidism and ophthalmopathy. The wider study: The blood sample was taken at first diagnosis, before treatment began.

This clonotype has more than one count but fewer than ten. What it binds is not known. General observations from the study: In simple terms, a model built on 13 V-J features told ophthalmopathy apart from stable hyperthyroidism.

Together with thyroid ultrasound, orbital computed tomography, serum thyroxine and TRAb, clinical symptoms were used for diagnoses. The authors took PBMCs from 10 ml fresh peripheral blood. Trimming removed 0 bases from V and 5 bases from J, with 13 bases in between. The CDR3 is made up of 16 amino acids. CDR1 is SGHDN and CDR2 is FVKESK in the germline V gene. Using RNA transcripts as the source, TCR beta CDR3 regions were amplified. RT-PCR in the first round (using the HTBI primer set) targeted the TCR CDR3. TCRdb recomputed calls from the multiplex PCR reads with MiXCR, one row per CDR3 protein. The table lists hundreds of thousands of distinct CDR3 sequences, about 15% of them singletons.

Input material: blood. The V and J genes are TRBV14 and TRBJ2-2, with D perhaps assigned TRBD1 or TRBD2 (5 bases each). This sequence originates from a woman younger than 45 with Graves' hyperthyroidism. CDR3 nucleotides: TGTGCCAGCAGCCAAGATTTGGGACCTTTGACCGGGGAGCTGTTTTTT. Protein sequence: CASSQDLGPLTGELFF.